This T cell receptor beta chain was captured in a study of cytomegalovirus exposure and HLA in healthy donors. Study results and limitations: The presence/absence work took it that sequencing depth was about the same across donors.

V shed 6 bases, J shed 0 bases, and the junction held 15 bases outside the gene matches. The length of the CDR3 is 18 residues. Germline CDR1 reads ENHRY; CDR2 reads SYGVKD. The PCR was carried out with 60 Vbeta primers and 13 Jbeta primers. Only in-frame clones appear in the TCRdb table, and some are missing; sequencing was by immunoSEQ multiplex PCR. The data show about 140,000 clones, around 75% seen once. In regard to this clone: Its antigen is not identified.

The V gene is TRBV10-3, the J gene TRBJ2-5; 8 bases match TRBD1. Sequencing was carried out using PBMCs. This receptor was obtained from a female donor in good health and CMV-seronegative. The CDR3 nucleotides read TGTGCCATCAGCGACCCCTCAGGGGGCGGGGCCTACCAAGAGACCCAGTACTTC. Protein sequence: CAISDPSGGGAYQETQYF.